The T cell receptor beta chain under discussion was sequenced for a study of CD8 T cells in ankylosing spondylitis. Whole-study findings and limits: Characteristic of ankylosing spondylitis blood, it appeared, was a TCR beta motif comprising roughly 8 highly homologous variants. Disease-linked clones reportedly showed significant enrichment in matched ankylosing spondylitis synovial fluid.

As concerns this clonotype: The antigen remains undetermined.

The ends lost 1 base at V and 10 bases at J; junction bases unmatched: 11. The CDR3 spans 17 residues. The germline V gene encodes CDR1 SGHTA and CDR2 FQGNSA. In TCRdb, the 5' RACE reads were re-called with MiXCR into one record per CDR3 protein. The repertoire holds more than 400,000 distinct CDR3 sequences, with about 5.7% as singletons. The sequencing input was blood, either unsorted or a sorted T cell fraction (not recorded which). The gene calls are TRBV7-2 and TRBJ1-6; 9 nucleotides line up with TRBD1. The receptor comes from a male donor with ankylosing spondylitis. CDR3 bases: TGTGCCAGCAGCTTAGTGGGGGCCGGACAGGGGCGGTCACCCCTCCACTTT. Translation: CASSLVGAGQGRSPLHF.